The clone carrying this TCR beta chain was observed at least ten times. This sample was included in a study of neurological immune-mediated disorders. Study details: Relapsing-remitting disease was seen in 31 of the 34 multiple sclerosis patients, and secondary progressive disease was seen in 3.

Each CDR3 protein is one row after TCRdb ran MiXCR on the 5' RACE reads. The sample yields 110,000 or so distinct CDR3 sequences, 3.2% seen once. Germline V gene lookup returns CDR1 ENHRY and CDR2 SYGVKD. The CDR3 spans 13 residues. The ends were cut back, 6 bases at V and 8 bases at J, with 14 bases in the middle. Sequencing was carried out using PBMCs. The sequence was collected from a woman aged 30 to 39 with multiple sclerosis. The chain couples TRBV10-3 to TRBJ1-5; D ambiguous. The CDR3 coding sequence is TGTGCCATCAGAGCAACGGACGTGGAGCCCCAGCATTTT. Translated, it gives CAIRATDVEPQHF.